This T cell receptor beta chain was found in a study of CD8 T cells in Susac syndrome. RNA was extracted with the RNeasy kit, and a quantity of 0.5 to 1 ug was reverse transcribed using random hexamers. The amplification used immunoSEQ multiplex PCR on TCR beta CDR3; it spanned 54 Vbeta and 13 Jbeta. TCRdb ran MiXCR on the immunoSEQ multiplex PCR reads and lists one entry per CDR3 protein. This table holds around 200,000 distinct CDR3 sequences, roughly 96% found once. TCR beta was sequenced from blood CD8+ and CD4+ T cells. Negative isolation yielded the CD8+ and CD4+ T cells, while FACS enriched the TEMRA cells. V was pared by 5 bases and J by 0 bases, with 13 bases between. CDR1 and CDR2 (germline): SGHVS, FNYEAQ. CDR3 size: 15 residues.

The chain employs TRBV7-6 and TRBJ1-2; D is perhaps TRBD1 (5 bases). The sequenced sample consisted of CD4+ T cells from PBMCs. This TCR came from a human donor in good health. CDR3 bases: TGTGCCAGCAGCCCTGGGACGGCCGCTAACTATGGCTACACCTTC. Translating gives CASSPGTAANYGYTF.